The 31 T cell receptor beta chains below were found in one sample sequenced in a study of T cell changes during pregnancy in multiple sclerosis. The data were produced by immunoSEQ multiplex PCR, yet TCRdb's version contains in-frame clones alone and is incomplete. The data hold 91,000 or so clones, with approximately 93% observed a single time. The source material was peripheral blood, sampled after pregnancy. These receptors were obtained from a female donor with multiple sclerosis, enrolled in a pregnancy study.

The chain recombines TRBV2 with TRBJ1-2; 10 nucleotides match TRBD1. V trimming: 5 bases; J trimming: 4 bases; junction bases outside the gene matches: 10. Germline lookup yields CDR1 SNHLY and CDR2 FYNNEI. The CDR3 consists of 16 residues. CDR3 nucleotides: TGTGCCAGCAGTTCCCCGAGGACAGGGGGAGGCTATGGCTACACCTTC. Amino acid sequence: CASSSPRTGGGYGYTF.

The chain joins TRBV5-1 to TRBJ1-3, with 7 positions matching TRBD1. J lost 0 bases, V lost 0 bases, and 12 bases had no gene match. Looked up from germline, CDR1 is SGHRS and CDR2 is YFSETQ. This CDR3 comprises 19 residues. CDR3 loop: CASSLASWRGTDSGNTIYF. CDR3 coding DNA: TGCGCCAGCAGCTTGGCCTCTTGGCGCGGGACAGACTCTGGAAACACCATATATTTT. The full variable domain, completed using reference TRBV5-1 and TRBJ1-3, is KAGVTQTPRYLIKTRGQQVTLSCSPISGHRSVSWYQQTPGQGLQFLFEYFSETQRNKGNFPGRFSGRQFSNSRSEMNVSTLELGDSALYLCASSLASWRGTDSGNTIYFGEGSWLTVV.

The rearrangement uses TRBV6-5 and TRBJ2-7, with 8 bases lining up with TRBD1. The CDR3 is made up of 16 amino acids. From germline, CDR1 is MNHEY and CDR2 SVGAGI. Trimming took 0 bases from V and 6 from J; bases not matched to a gene: 10. CDR3 DNA: TGTGCCAGCAGTTACTCGTCAGGGGGCGCTAAGACCGAGCAGTACTTC. Its translation is CASSYSSGGAKTEQYF.

The V call is TRBV4-2, the J call TRBJ2-1; 9 bases map to TRBD2. The CDR3 is 16 residues long. In germline, CDR1 is LGHNA, CDR2 YNFKEQ. With V trimmed by 0 bases and J by 7 bases, 7 bases remained unmatched. CDR3 region: CASSQDTSGSVNEQFF. Written as DNA, the CDR3 is TGTGCCAGCAGCCAAGATACTAGCGGGTCGGTGAATGAGCAGTTCTTC.

The V gene is TRBV28, the J gene TRBJ2-3, with D perhaps TRBD1 (6 bases). V lost 5 bases and J lost 2, with 20 bases in between. The CDR3 totals 17 residues. Germline values: CDR1 MDHEN, CDR2 SYDVKM. The CDR3 nucleotides read TGTGCCAGCAGTCCGACCGGGGCAGGGGCGAACACAGATACGCAGTATTTT. It yields the protein CASSPTGAGANTDTQYF. The variable domain in full, with the rest retrieved from reference TRBV28 and TRBJ2-3, is DVKVTQSSRYLVKRTGEKVFLECVQDMDHENMFWYRQDPGLGLRLIYFSYDVKMKEKGDIPEGYSVSREKKERFSLILESASTNQTSMYLCASSPTGAGANTDTQYFGPGTRLTVL.

CDR3 amino acids: CASSIAGGGQPQHF. CDR3 sequence (DNA): TGTGCCAGTAGTATTGCAGGGGGCGGTCAGCCCCAGCATTTT. V and J are TRBV19 and TRBJ1-5; 8 bases line up with TRBD1. The CDR3 extends over 14 amino acids. J gave up 6 bases and V 3 bases, and 4 bases lay outside the gene matches. CDR1 is LNHDA and CDR2 is SQIVND in the germline V gene (reference sequence).

V gene TRBV4-1 combines with J gene TRBJ2-7, with 10 bases lining up with TRBD2. The CDR3 length is 19 residues. V trimming: 1 base; J trimming: 1 base; junction bases outside the gene matches: 13. Germline CDR1 MGHRA, CDR2 YSYEKL. CDR3 DNA: TGCGCCAGCAGCCAAGTTGGGACTAGCGCCTACCACCTTTCCTACGAGCAGTACTTC. Translating it yields CASSQVGTSAYHLSYEQYF.

CDR3 residues: CASSGWRAGEQFF. CDR3 in DNA: TGCGCCAGCAGCGGCTGGCGGGCGGGTGAGCAGTTCTTC. This chain joins TRBV5-1 and TRBJ2-1, with D perhaps TRBD2 (5 bases). The CDR3 sequence is 13 residues long. V dropped 4 bases and J dropped 9 bases, with 14 bases sitting between them. Germline V CDR1 and CDR2: SGHRS, YFSETQ.

V and J are TRBV2 and TRBJ2-1; 10 bases fit TRBD2. V trimming: 3 bases; J trimming: 6 bases; junction bases outside the gene matches: 5. The CDR3 contains 15 residues. CDR1 and CDR2 from the germline V gene are SNHLY and FYNNEI. The CDR3 sequence: CASSDPASGSNEQFF. The CDR3 coding sequence is TGTGCCAGCAGTGACCCGGCTAGCGGGAGCAATGAGCAGTTCTTC.

This sequence joins TRBV19 and TRBJ2-2; 11 nucleotides match TRBD1. V trimming: 7 bases; J trimming: 6 bases; junction bases outside the gene matches: 16. Looked up from germline, CDR1 is LNHDA and CDR2 is SQIVND (reference sequence). The CDR3 is 18 amino acids. In nucleotides, the CDR3 is TGTGCCAGTACCCCGGACAGGGGGCGGGATGTACCCCCCGGGGAGCTGTTTTTT. As protein: CASTPDRGRDVPPGELFF.

V and J are TRBV2 and TRBJ2-7; 8 nucleotides line up with TRBD1. V lost 8 bases and J lost 6; bases outside the gene matches: 9. CDR3 size: 13 residues. The germline V gene encodes CDR1 SNHLY and CDR2 FYNNEI. The CDR3 DNA sequence: TGTGCCAGCGCACCGGGGACAGGCGGCGAGCAGTACTTC. Its translation: CASAPGTGGEQYF.

The V and J genes are TRBV19 and TRBJ1-4; TRBD1 aligns across 8 bases. Germline V lookup: CDR1 LNHDA, CDR2 SQIVND (reference sequence). Losses at the gene ends were 5 bases for V and 6 bases for J; bases not matched to a gene: 14. The CDR3 consists of 17 residues. CDR3 amino acids: CASSFTYSTGVYEKLFF. The CDR3, as DNA: TGTGCCAGTAGTTTCACCTACTCGACAGGGGTGTATGAAAAACTGTTTTTT.

The genes are TRBV19 and TRBJ2-1, with TRBD1 matching 9 bases. V shed 5 bases, J shed 9 bases, and the junction held 5 bases outside the gene matches. The CDR3 runs to 13 residues. Germline CDR1 LNHDA, CDR2 SQIVND (reference sequence). Here the CDR3 DNA reads TGTGCCAGTAGTGCACAGGGGGCTTCTGAGCAGTTCTTC. Translating gives CASSAQGASEQFF.

This clone has just one count. The chain couples TRBV14 to TRBJ2-3; no reliable D call. This CDR3 is built from 14 residues. V lost 0 bases and J lost 2, with 6 bases in between. Germline V gene data show CDR1 as SGHDN and CDR2 as FVKESK. The CDR3, as DNA: TGTGCCAGCAGCCAAGAATACTACACAGATACGCAGTATTTT. Translation gives CASSQEYYTDTQYF.

This clone was found once. The chain uses TRBV5-8 and TRBJ1-1, with D maybe TRBD1 (5 bases). Germline lookup yields CDR1 SGHTS and CDR2 YDEGEE. Trimming shortened V by 4 bases and J by 0 bases, and 13 bases separated the two germline ends. The CDR3 is made up of 15 amino acids. This CDR3 is CASSPTDRLNTEAFF. The CDR3 DNA sequence: TGTGCCAGCAGCCCCACCGACAGACTGAACACTGAAGCTTTCTTT.

The CDR3, as DNA: TGTGCCAGCAGCTTAAGTGGGGGCAAGCATGTGCAGTATTTT. Encoded protein: CASSLSGGKHVQYF. The chain is built from TRBV7-3 and TRBJ2-3, with TRBD1 as a possible D gene (6 bases). Germline CDR1 reads SGHTA; CDR2 reads FQGTGA. This CDR3 has 14 residues. V was shortened by 1 base and J by 11 bases, with 16 bases between the two germline ends.

The chain is built from TRBV28 and TRBJ1-5, with D unclear. Germline V gene data show CDR1 as MDHEN and CDR2 as SYDVKM. Trimming shortened V by 11 bases and J by 2 bases, and 19 bases separated the two germline ends. The CDR3 has 15 residues. The DNA for the CDR3 is TGTGCCTGCGACACCGGGATTGATGGCAATCAGCCCCAGCATTTT. Residues: CACDTGIDGNQPQHF.

The chain employs TRBV7-9 and TRBJ2-7; 8 bases line up with TRBD1. Germline CDR1 is SEHNR and CDR2 is FQNEAQ (reference sequence). The length of the CDR3 is 14 residues. After removal of 2 bases from V and 3 bases from J, the junction contained 3 bases not matched to a gene. CDR3 bases: TGTGCCAGCAGCTTAACAGGGGGAAACTACGAGCAGTACTTC. It specifies CASSLTGGNYEQYF.

The chain links TRBV19 to TRBJ1-2, with D perhaps TRBD1 (5 bases). CDR1 and CDR2 from the germline V gene are LNHDA and SQIVND (reference sequence). The CDR3 has 14 amino acids. Trimming stripped 6 bases from V and 4 bases from J, with 15 bases between. CDR3 DNA sequence: TGTGCCAGTAGCTCCGTCAGGGCGTCCTATGGCTACACCTTC. It translates to CASSSVRASYGYTF.

This clone was observed a single time. This CDR3 is CASSPWTGLVAGANVLTF. The CDR3 nucleotides read TGTGCCAGCAGCCCCTGGACAGGGCTGGTGGCTGGGGCCAACGTCCTGACTTTC. The V gene is TRBV5-6, the J gene TRBJ2-6; TRBD1 aligns across 8 bases. The CDR3 loop spans 18 amino acids. From germline, CDR1 is SGHDT and CDR2 YYEEEE. The ends lost 4 bases at V and 2 bases at J; junction bases unmatched: 11.

The chain combines TRBV6-1 with TRBJ2-7; 9 bases align to TRBD2. Germline V gene lookup returns CDR1 MNHNS and CDR2 SASEGT. This CDR3 contains 16 residues. The V gene end was trimmed by 3 bases and the J gene end by 0 bases; junction bases not matched to a gene: 6. CDR3 amino acids: CASSDGTSRNSYEQYF. The CDR3 DNA reads as TGTGCCAGCAGTGACGGGACTAGCAGAAACTCCTACGAGCAGTACTTC.

The genes are TRBV19 and TRBJ1-1, with D maybe TRBD1 (6 bases). The ends were cut back, 5 bases at V and 0 bases at J, with 13 bases in the middle. Germline V gives CDR1 LNHDA, CDR2 SQIVND (reference sequence). The length of the CDR3 is 15 residues. Here the CDR3 reads CASSSIRTVNTEAFF. DNA for the CDR3: TGTGCCAGTAGTTCGATCAGGACAGTGAACACTGAAGCTTTCTTT. The whole variable domain, remainder taken from reference TRBV19 and TRBJ1-1, is DGGITQSPKYLFRKEGQNVTLSCEQNLNHDAMYWYRQDPGQGLRLIYYSQIVNDFQKGDIAEGYSVSREKKESFPLTVTSAQKNPTAFYLCASSSIRTVNTEAFFGQGTRLTVV.

V and J are TRBV12-2 and TRBJ2-2; the D call in the table, TRBD2, was not verified against the DNA. TRBV12-2 is given as a pseudogene. The CDR3 has 18 residues. CDR3 in DNA: TGTGCAAGTCGCTTAAAACTAGCGGGAGAAGGGAACACCGGGGAGCTGTTTTTT. It encodes CASRLKLAGEGNTGELFF.

The V call is TRBV19, the J call TRBJ2-1; D remains unclear. The V end was cut by 3 bases, the J end by 4 bases, with 7 bases between. The CDR3 spans 13 residues. Germline V gene lookup returns CDR1 LNHDA and CDR2 SQIVND (reference sequence). The CDR3 sequence: CASSMGSYNEQFF. CDR3 DNA: TGTGCCAGTAGTATGGGCAGTTACAATGAGCAGTTCTTC.

There are a few counts of this clone. The V gene is TRBV27, the J gene TRBJ2-7; 8 nucleotides agree with TRBD2. V gave up 8 bases and J gave up 2 bases; unmatched junction bases: 5. CDR1 is MNHEY and CDR2 is SMNVEV in the germline V gene (reference sequence). CDR3 length: 13 amino acids. CDR3 DNA sequence: TGTGCCAGCTCGGGACTAGACGCCTACGAGCAGTACTTC. It yields the protein CASSGLDAYEQYF.

The V call is TRBV11-3, the J call TRBJ1-6; D unresolved. The CDR3 runs to 14 residues. Trimming shortened V by 6 bases and J by 7 bases, and 13 bases separated the two germline ends. Germline-derived CDR1 and CDR2 are SGHNT and YENEEA. The CDR3 DNA reads TGTGCCAGCAGTTCCTCGGGAGCGAATTCACCCCTCCACTTT. This codes for CASSSSGANSPLHF.

The J gene is TRBJ2-7, the V gene TRBV20-1; D is unclear. Between the trimmed V and J ends, which lost 5 bases and 7 bases, there was a span of 12 bases. CDR1 and CDR2 (germline): DFQATT, SNEGSKA (reference sequence). The CDR3 spans 11 residues. The CDR3 sequence: CSAQVLREQYF. DNA for the CDR3: TGCAGTGCTCAGGTTCTGAGAGAGCAGTACTTC.

The chain links TRBV4-1 to TRBJ2-3, with TRBD1 matching 8 bases. There are 15 residues in the CDR3. Germline V gives CDR1 MGHRA, CDR2 YSYEKL. J lost 3 bases, V lost 5 bases, and 7 bases had no gene match. CDR3 DNA: TGCGCCAGCAGCGAAGGACAGGGTGGGACAGATACGCAGTATTTT. This codes for CASSEGQGGTDTQYF.

The genes are TRBV7-2 and TRBJ2-3, with a tentative D call TRBD1 (5 bases). Trimming took 6 bases from V and 1 from J, leaving 14 bases between them. Germline V gene sequence: CDR1 SGHTA, CDR2 FQGNSA. This CDR3 is 15 amino acids long. CDR3 bases: TGTGCCAGCAGTAAACAGTGGGGCGGCACAGATACGCAGTATTTT. Amino acid sequence: CASSKQWGGTDTQYF.

The rearrangement links TRBV27 to TRBJ2-7; 7 bases are shared with TRBD1. CDR1 is MNHEY and CDR2 is SMNVEV in the germline V gene (reference sequence). The CDR3 is 16 residues long. The V gene end was trimmed by 8 bases and the J gene end by 2 bases; junction bases not matched to a gene: 15. The CDR3 loop reads CASGFLTPGQTYEQYF. The CDR3 nucleotides are TGTGCCAGCGGATTCCTTACTCCGGGACAGACCTACGAGCAGTACTTC.

The gene calls are TRBV19 and TRBJ2-1; TRBD2 is a possible D gene (5 bases). Germline CDR1 LNHDA, CDR2 SQIVND (reference sequence). Trimming removed 10 bases at V and 6 bases at J, with 10 bases between. The CDR3 covers 11 residues. The CDR3 region has the DNA TGTGCCACATCTAGCCCCAATGAGCAGTTCTTC. This encodes CATSSPNEQFF. Drawing the rest from reference TRBV19 and TRBJ2-1, the complete variable domain is DGGITQSPKYLFRKEGQNVTLSCEQNLNHDAMYWYRQDPGQGLRLIYYSQIVNDFQKGDIAEGYSVSREKKESFPLTVTSAQKNPTAFYLCATSSPNEQFFGPGTRLTVL.